This entry concerns a single TCR beta chain. It lacks a known antigen. No qualities accompany the bases; no much larger clone lies one base away. Library preparation was by the immunoSEQ multiplex PCR assay. Regarding the original processing steps: A statistical classification framework was built to diagnose cytomegalovirus status from the catalog of TCR beta chain sequences. Entries here come from immuneACCESS through TCRdb and include only in-frame sequences with V and J called. Some clones fail to appear in such tables; in the studies checked, an unresolved V gene covers under half of the shortfall, and the cause of the remainder is unknown. The V and J calls and the clone size are those of that table, but D and trimming were determined from the DNA. In this sample the table shows over 200,000 clones, 70% to 90% of which occur a single time. The top ten constitute around 3% of the sample. This record comes from a study of cytomegalovirus exposure and HLA in healthy donors (TCRdb year 2017). Regarding the research as a whole: A later analysis indicated that the roughly 130 validation repertoires were generated on the platform also employed for the 670 or so repertoires of the first cohort. The study aimed to test whether signatures of past pathogen exposure could be identified by cataloging public T cell receptors. In addition to the first cohort of 500 to 850 subjects, a separate validation cohort of 120 different subjects was used. The study combined high-throughput TCR immunosequencing, statistical association of individual TCRs with disease status, and machine learning to predict cytomegalovirus infection status.

What the authors observed across the whole study: The study listed 164 TCR beta chains as associated with cytomegalovirus. A few of the identified cytomegalovirus-associated TCR beta chains were confirmed in vitro to be specific for cytomegalovirus antigens. The validation cohort had no HLA typing available for a later analysis, so co-occurrence within that cohort was assessed over all 110 or so repertoires. In both the original and validation cohorts, the classifier was reported to diagnose cytomegalovirus status with high specificity and sensitivity. Most TCR sequences were observed very rarely across donors, whereas some public TCRs were present in many individuals. In a later analysis, TCRs clustered in the first cohort were found to also tend to co-occur in the roughly 130 validation repertoires, with 90% to 95% of cluster scores above 0. The authors suggested that the approach could potentially be generalized to other disease states and immunological phenotypes.

The CDR3 measures 14 amino acids from cysteine to phenylalanine. This entry keeps only the CDR3 DNA: 42 bases, framed from base 1. V and J lose 2 bases and 4 bases, and a span of 12 bases separates them. CDR1 is given as GTSNPN and CDR2 as SVGIG, both from the germline V gene (reference sequence). Donors formed part of the validation cohort, which comprised 120 or so subjects and was distinct from the first cohort of over 500 subjects. The sample consisted of PBMCs. The chain is encoded by TRBV30 joined to TRBJ1-5; matching of 6 bases hints at TRBD1 as the D gene. The receptor was isolated from a woman under 30 in good health and CMV-seronegative. The CDR3 reads as follows: CAWSFWGPNQPQHF. The bases are TGTGCCTGGAGTTTCTGGGGGCCTAATCAGCCCCAGCATTTT.